This T cell receptor (beta chain) came from a study of blood T cell repertoires in COVID-19. Repertoires were generated with immunoSEQ multiplex PCR, while TCRdb's copy carries only in-frame clones and drops some. The table lists 80,000 to 130,000 clones, 88% of them singletons. CDR1 and CDR2 from the germline V gene are MNHEY and SMNVEV (reference sequence). This CDR3 is 14 amino acids long. Trimming shortened V by 1 base and J by 1 base, and 5 bases separated the two germline ends. The sequence was collected from a woman in her fifties or sixties with acute or convalescent COVID-19. The chain has TRBV27 and TRBJ2-1; D call uncertain. The sequencing input was peripheral blood. In DNA, the CDR3 is TGTGCCAGCAGTTTATTTCCGTCCTACAATGAGCAGTTCTTC. This codes for CASSLFPSYNEQFF.